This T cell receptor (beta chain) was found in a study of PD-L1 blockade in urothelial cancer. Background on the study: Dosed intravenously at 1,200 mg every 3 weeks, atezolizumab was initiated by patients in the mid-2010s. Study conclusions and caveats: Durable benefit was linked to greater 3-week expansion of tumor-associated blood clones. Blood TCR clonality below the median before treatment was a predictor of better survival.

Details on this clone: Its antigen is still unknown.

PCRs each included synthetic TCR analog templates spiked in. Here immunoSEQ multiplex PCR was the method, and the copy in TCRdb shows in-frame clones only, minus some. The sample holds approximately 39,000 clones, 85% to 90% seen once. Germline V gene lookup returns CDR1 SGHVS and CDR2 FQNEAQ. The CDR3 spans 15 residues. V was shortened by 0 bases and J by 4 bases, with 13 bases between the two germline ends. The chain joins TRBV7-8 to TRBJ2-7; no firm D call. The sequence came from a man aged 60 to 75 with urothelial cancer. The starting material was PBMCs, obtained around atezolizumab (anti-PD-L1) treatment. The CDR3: CASSLALAPGYEQYF. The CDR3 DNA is TGTGCCAGCAGCTTAGCGCTGGCCCCCGGGTACGAGCAGTACTTC.